This T cell receptor beta chain was retrieved from a study of vaccination and CD4 T cells after COVID-19. Worth noting for this clonotype: Its specificity is unknown.

The CDR3 runs 14 residues. Germline CDR1 reads MNHEY; CDR2 reads SMNVEV (reference sequence). V lost 4 bases and J 2 bases, leaving 11 bases between the germline ends. Stated treatment: approximately 9-day PBMC culture with coronavirus spike peptide pools or control peptides (ViraFEST assay). At the Johns Hopkins FTIC core, DNA taken from cultured CD4+ T cells was sequenced by way of the Oncomine TCR Beta short-read assay. TCRdb re-derived calls from the PCR reads in MiXCR, one entry per CDR3 protein. The sample includes about 4,800 distinct CDR3 sequences, approximately 73% seen only once; the top ten take about 50%.

The TCR sequence derives from a human donor who had recovered from COVID-19. Sequencing used CD4+ T cells from blood, cultured in vitro. This chain links TRBV27 with TRBJ2-5; no clear D. The CDR3 loop reads CASSYVGSQETQYF. CDR3 in DNA: TGTGCCAGCAGTTACGTGGGGTCACAAGAGACCCAGTACTTC.